This T cell receptor beta chain is from a study of T cell responses to AZD1222 COVID-19 vaccine. Study-wide points: Repertoire sampling occurred only after the peak T cell response. Spike regions recognized by vaccine-associated CD4 TCRs spanned the protein, led by 160-218 and 743-854. AZD1222 recipients seropositive at baseline numbered only 6 or 7. Most donors were white British, females outnumbered males, and clonal diversity was possibly underestimated.

A remark on this clone: Its antigen remains unknown.

V lost 6 bases to trimming and J lost 8 bases; unmatched junction nucleotides: 14. The CDR3 extends over 17 amino acids. Germline V gene data show CDR1 as MDHEN and CDR2 as SYDVKM. The repertoire was sequenced with immunoSEQ multiplex PCR; TCRdb's copy has only in-frame clones and lacks some. The sample lists roughly 180,000 clones, approximately 93% seen once, with about 3.5% in the top ten. V is TRBV28 and J is TRBJ1-6; TRBD1 agrees at 9 bases. The origin of this receptor is an adult who received the AZD1222 COVID-19 vaccine. This material consisted of peripheral blood, taken 28 days after the second AZD1222 dose. CDR3 in DNA: TGTGCCAGCAGCCAGGGACAGGGCCTATCTATTGATTCACCCCTCCACTTT. Its translation is CASSQGQGLSIDSPLHF.